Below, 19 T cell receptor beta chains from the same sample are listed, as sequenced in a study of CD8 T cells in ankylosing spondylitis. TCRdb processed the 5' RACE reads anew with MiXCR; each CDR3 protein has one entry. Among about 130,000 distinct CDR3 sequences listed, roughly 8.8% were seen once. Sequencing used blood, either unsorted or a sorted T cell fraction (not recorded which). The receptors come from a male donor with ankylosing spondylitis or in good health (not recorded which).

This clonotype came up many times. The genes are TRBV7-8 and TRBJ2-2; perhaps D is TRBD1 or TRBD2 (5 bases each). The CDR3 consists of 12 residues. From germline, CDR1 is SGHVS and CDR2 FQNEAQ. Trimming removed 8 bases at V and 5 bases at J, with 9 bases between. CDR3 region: CASSWGTGELFF. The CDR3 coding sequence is TGTGCCAGCTCATGGGGGACCGGGGAGCTGTTTTTT.

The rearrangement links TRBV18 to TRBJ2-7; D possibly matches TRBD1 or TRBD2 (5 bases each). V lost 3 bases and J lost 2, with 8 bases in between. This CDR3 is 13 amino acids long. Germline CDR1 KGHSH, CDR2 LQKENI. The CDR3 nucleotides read TGTGCCAGCTCACCGGGACCTACCTACGAGCAGTACTTC. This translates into CASSPGPTYEQYF. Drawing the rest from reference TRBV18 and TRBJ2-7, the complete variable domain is NAGVMQNPRHLVRRRGQEARLRCSPMKGHSHVYWYRQLPEEGLKFMVYLQKENIIDESGMPKERFSAEFPKEGPSILRIQQVVRGDSAAYFCASSPGPTYEQYFGPGTRLTVT.

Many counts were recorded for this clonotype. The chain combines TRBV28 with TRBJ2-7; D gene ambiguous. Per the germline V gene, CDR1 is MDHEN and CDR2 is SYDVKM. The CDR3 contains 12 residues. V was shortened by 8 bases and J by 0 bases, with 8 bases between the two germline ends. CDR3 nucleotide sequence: TGTGCCAGCGCTCCAAGCTCCTACGAGCAGTACTTC. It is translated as CASAPSSYEQYF.

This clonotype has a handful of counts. In nucleotides, the CDR3 is TGTGCCAGCAGCACAACAGGGGACCCCTACAATGAGCAGTTCTTC. Protein product: CASSTTGDPYNEQFF. This rearrangement joins TRBV7-9 to TRBJ2-1; 7 nucleotides align to TRBD1. Germline lookup yields CDR1 SEHNR and CDR2 FQNEAQ (reference sequence). The CDR3 has 15 amino acids. V lost 5 bases, J lost 2 bases, and 6 bases stayed unmatched.

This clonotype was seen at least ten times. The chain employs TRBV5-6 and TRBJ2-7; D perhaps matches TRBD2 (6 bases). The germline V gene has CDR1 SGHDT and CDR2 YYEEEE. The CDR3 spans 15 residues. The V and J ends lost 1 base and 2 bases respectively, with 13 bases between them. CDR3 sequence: CASSLRPSDTYEQYF. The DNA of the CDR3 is TGTGCCAGCAGCTTGCGTCCTAGCGATACCTACGAGCAGTACTTC.

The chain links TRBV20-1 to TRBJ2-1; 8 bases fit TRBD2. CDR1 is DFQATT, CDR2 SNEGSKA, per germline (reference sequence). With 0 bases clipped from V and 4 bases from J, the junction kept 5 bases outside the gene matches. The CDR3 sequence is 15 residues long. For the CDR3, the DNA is TGCAGTGCTAGAGAACCTAGCGGGCCGTACAATGAGCAGTTCTTC. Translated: CSAREPSGPYNEQFF.

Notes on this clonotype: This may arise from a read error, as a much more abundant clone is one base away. CDR3 sequence (DNA): TGTGCCAGCAGTCTACCGGGCAACGCCTACAATGAGCAGTTCTTC. It specifies CASSLPGNAYNEQFF. The chain links TRBV28 to TRBJ2-1; unclear D gene. CDR3 length: 15 amino acids. CDR1 and CDR2 from the germline V gene are MDHEN and SYDVKM. Deletions cut 5 bases from V and 2 bases from J, with 13 bases between. Full variable domain (missing parts from reference TRBV28 and TRBJ2-1): DVKVTQSSRYLVKRTGEKVFLECVQDMDHENMFWYRQDPGLGLRLIYFSYDVKMKEKGDIPEGYSVSREKKERFSLILESASTNQTSMYLCASSLPGNAYNEQFFGPGTRLTVL.

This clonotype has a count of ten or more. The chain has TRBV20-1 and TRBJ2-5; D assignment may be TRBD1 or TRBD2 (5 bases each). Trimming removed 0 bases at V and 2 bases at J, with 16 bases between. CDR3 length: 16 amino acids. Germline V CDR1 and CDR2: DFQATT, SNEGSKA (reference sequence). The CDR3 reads CSARDVLRDRQETQYF. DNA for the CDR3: TGCAGTGCTAGAGATGTTCTCCGGGACCGGCAAGAGACCCAGTACTTC.

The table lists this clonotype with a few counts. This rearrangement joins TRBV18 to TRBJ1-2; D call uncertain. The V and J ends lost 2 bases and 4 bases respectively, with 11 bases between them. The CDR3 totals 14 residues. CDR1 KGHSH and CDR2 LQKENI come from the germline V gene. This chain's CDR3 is CASSPITVPYGYTF. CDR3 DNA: TGTGCCAGCTCACCAATAACAGTACCCTATGGCTACACCTTC.

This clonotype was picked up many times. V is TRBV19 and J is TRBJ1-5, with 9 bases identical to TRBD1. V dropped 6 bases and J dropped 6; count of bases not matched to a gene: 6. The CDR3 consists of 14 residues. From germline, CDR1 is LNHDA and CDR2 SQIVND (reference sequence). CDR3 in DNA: TGTGCCAGTAGCCCGGGACAGGGAGGTCAGCCCCAGCATTTT. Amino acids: CASSPGQGGQPQHF.

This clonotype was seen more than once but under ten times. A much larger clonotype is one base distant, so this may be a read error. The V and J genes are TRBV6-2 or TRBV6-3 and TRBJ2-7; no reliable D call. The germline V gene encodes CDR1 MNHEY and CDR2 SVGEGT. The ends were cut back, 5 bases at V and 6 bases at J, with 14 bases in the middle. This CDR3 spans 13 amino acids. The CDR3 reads CASSPGVRVEQYF. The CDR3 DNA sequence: TGTGCCAGCAGTCCAGGCGTACGGGTCGAGCAGTACTTC.

As DNA, the CDR3 is TGCAGTGCTGAGACAGGGGACACTGAAGCTTTCTTT. Its protein is CSAETGDTEAFF. The J gene is TRBJ1-1, the V gene TRBV20-1; 8 bases line up with TRBD1. This CDR3 region has 12 residues. Trimming cost V 5 bases and J 3 bases; bases outside gene matches: 2. Germline V gene sequence: CDR1 DFQATT, CDR2 SNEGSKA (reference sequence).

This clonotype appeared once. Here the CDR3 reads CASTSSDEQFF. The CDR3 region has the DNA TGTGCCAGCACCTCTAGCGATGAGCAGTTCTTC. This chain uses TRBV11-2 with TRBJ2-1, with D possibly being TRBD2 (6 bases). The V end was cut by 7 bases, the J end by 8 bases, with 9 bases between. CDR3 size: 11 residues. Germline V CDR1 and CDR2: SGHAT, FQNNGV. Variable domain in full (rest from reference TRBV11-2 and TRBJ2-1): EAGVAQSPRYKIIEKRQSVAFWCNPISGHATLYWYQQILGQGPKLLIQFQNNGVVDDSQLPKDRFSAERLKGVDSTLKIQPAKLEDSAVYLCASTSSDEQFFGPGTRLTVL.

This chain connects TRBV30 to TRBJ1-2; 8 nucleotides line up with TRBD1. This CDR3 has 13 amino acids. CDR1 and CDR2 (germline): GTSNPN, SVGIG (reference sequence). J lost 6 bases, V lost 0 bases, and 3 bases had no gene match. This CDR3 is CAWSVRTGNGYTF. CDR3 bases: TGTGCCTGGAGTGTACGGACAGGGAATGGCTACACCTTC.

The CDR3 sequence is CASSQTDTQYF. CDR3 nucleotide sequence: TGCGCCAGCAGCCAGACAGATACGCAGTATTTT. The chain recombines TRBV5-1 with TRBJ2-3; D is unresolved. Germline V gives CDR1 SGHRS, CDR2 YFSETQ. The CDR3 has 11 amino acids. Deletions cut 4 bases from V and 3 bases from J, with 3 bases between.

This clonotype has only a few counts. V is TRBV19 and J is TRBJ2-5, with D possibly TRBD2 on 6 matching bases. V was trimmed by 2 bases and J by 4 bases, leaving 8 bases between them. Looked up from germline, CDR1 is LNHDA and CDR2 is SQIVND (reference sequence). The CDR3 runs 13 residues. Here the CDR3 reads CASSIPGLETQYF. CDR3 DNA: TGTGCCAGTAGTATACCGGGACTAGAGACCCAGTACTTC.

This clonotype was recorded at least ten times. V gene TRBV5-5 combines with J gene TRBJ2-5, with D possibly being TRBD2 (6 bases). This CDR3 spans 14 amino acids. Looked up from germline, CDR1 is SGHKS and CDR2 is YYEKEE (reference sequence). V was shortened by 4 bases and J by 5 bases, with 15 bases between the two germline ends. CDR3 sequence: CASSRLVSGETQYF. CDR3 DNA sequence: TGTGCCAGCAGCAGACTAGTTTCAGGGGAGACCCAGTACTTC.

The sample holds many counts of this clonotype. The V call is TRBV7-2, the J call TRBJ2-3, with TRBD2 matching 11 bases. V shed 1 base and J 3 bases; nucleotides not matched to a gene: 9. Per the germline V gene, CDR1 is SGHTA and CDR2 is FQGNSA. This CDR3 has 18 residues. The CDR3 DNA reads TGTGCCAGCAGCTTAGTGATAACTAGCGGGAGTACGACAGATACGCAGTATTTT. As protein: CASSLVITSGSTTDTQYF. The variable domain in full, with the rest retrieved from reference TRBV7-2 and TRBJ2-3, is GAGVSQSPSNKVTEKGKDVELRCDPISGHTALYWYRQSLGQGLEFLIYFQGNSAPDKSGLPSDRFSAERTGGSVSTLTIQRTQQEDSAVYLCASSLVITSGSTTDTQYFGPGTRLTVL.

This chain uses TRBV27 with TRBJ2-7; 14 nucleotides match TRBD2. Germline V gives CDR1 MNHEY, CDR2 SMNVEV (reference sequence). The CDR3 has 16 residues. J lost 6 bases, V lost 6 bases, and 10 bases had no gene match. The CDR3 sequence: CASRDRLAGGPPEQYF. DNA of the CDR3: TGTGCCAGCAGGGACAGACTAGCGGGAGGGCCTCCCGAGCAGTACTTC.